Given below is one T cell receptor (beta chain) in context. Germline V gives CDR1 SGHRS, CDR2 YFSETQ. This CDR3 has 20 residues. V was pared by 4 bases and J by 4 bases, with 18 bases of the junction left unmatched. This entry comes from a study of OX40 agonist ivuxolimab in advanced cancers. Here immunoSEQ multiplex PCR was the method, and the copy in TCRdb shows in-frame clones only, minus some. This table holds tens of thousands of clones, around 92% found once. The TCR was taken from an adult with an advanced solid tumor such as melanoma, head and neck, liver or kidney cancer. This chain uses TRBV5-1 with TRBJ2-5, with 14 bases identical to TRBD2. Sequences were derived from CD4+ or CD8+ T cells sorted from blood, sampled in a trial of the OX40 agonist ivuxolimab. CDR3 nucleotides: TGCGCCAGCAGCGCTAGGGGAACGGGGACTAGCGGGGGCGAGGGAGAGACCCAGTACTTC. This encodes CASSARGTGTSGGEGETQYF. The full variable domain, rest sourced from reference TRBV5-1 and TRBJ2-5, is KAGVTQTPRYLIKTRGQQVTLSCSPISGHRSVSWYQQTPGQGLQFLFEYFSETQRNKGNFPGRFSGRQFSNSRSEMNVSTLELGDSALYLCASSARGTGTSGGEGETQYFGPGTRLLVL.